Sequencing of this T cell receptor beta chain was carried out in a study of blood T cell repertoires in COVID-19 (dated by TCRdb to the early 2020s). Background on the whole study: Collaborator samples came from the United States, Italy and Spain and covered acute and convalescent phases of COVID-19. The sample metadata nearly always contained a de-identified subject ID, COVID-19 status, age in years and sex. The samples were drawn from the first 160 participants of the ongoing ImmuneRACE study and from some 1,300 subjects provided by 6 global collaborators. The material from the prospective study consisted of cDNA or gDNA derived from T cells, B-cell-depleted T cells, or PBMCs. Subjects who had been exposed to COVID-19, were actively infected with it, or had recovered from it provided the deeply sampled blood TCRbeta repertoires that made up the dataset. Where available, HLA class I and class II types were taken from metadata supplied by the sample provider and were not determined by assay-based typing. The repertoires were made available in a free public database intended to serve as a resource for research on the immune response to SARS-CoV-2.

CDR1 and CDR2 are drawn from the germline V gene: SQVTM, ANQGSEA. The CDR3 sequence holds 13 residues, the cysteine and phenylalanine included. This entry keeps only the CDR3 DNA: 39 bases, framed from base 1. Compared with germline, V lacks 7 bases and J lacks 5 bases; bases without a gene match: 9. The immunoSEQ Assay, a bias-controlled multiplex PCR, was used to amplify TCRbeta CDR3 regions from genomic DNA. The authors' analysis ran thus. The number of nucleated cells in each sample was estimated from the amplification of reference gene primers within the assay. Sequence reads were collapsed and filtered to measure the absolute abundance of every unique TCRbeta CDR3 rearrangement. For each sample, productive Simpson clonality was calculated as the square root of Simpson's diversity index over productive rearrangements. TCRdb retrieved this table from immuneACCESS and kept in-frame rearrangements only. Not all clones are present; in checked studies, unresolved V genes account for under half, and no reason is known for the remainder. That table furnishes V, J and clone size, whereas the DNA furnished D and trimming. For this sample the table gives roughly 410,000 clones, of which 75% to 90% were detected only once. In total, the top ten clones hold roughly 1.6% of the sample.

One collaborating source in Seattle enrolled patients while the patients were actively infected and followed the patients over time throughout the course of disease. Whole blood was collected in K2EDTA tubes by collaborating institutions according to the institutions' own protocols. For TCRbeta analysis, collaborators shipped samples as frozen whole blood, isolated PBMCs, or DNA extracted from either of those sample types. Summary of the overall study and its limitations: How much clinical and demographic metadata was included differed by source and by participant, and the metadata was provided uncurated.

Notes on this clone: Its antigen remains unidentified. No per-base quality is available; no much larger clone lies one base away.

Sample: peripheral blood. The clonotype was recovered from a woman aged 40 to 55 with COVID-19, enrolled during active disease. The chain is encoded by TRBV29-1 joined to TRBJ2-5; 8 of the junction bases match TRBD1. Here is the DNA: TGCAGCGGTATCGGACAGGGAGAGGAGACCCAGTACTTC. This sequence encodes CSGIGQGEETQYF.